The rows below give T cell receptor beta chains drawn from one sample of a study of T cell responses to AZD1222 COVID-19 vaccine. Using immunoSEQ multiplex PCR, the repertoire was profiled, and TCRdb retains in-frame clones only, with some absent. The sample has 150,000 or so clones, roughly nine tenths seen once. Sequencing was performed on peripheral blood, taken on day 0 of AZD1222 vaccination. The receptor source for this set is an adult in good health. The CDR3 runs from the conserved cysteine through the conserved F or W. D genes are given only for firm matches. Expanded clones are given a class, and other clones once, few, many or no size at all.

v_call: TRBV12-3/TRBV12-4
d_call: .
clone_size: .
cdr3_length: 13
j_call: TRBJ1-4
cdr3_aa: CASRPTWNEKLFF
cdr3_nt: TGTGCCAGCAGACCGACCTGGAATGAAAAACTGTTTTTT

v_call: TRBV5-4
d_call: .
clone_size: once
cdr3_length: 14
j_call: TRBJ2-3
cdr3_aa: CASGVVGSTDTQYF
cdr3_nt: TGTGCCAGCGGAGTGGTGGGCAGCACAGATACGCAGTATTTT

v_call: TRBV18
d_call: .
clone_size: .
cdr3_length: 15
j_call: TRBJ1-2
cdr3_aa: CASSRDTQTNYGYTF
cdr3_nt: TGTGCCAGCTCAAGGGACACACAGACGAACTATGGCTACACCTTC

v_call: TRBV9
d_call: TRBD1
clone_size: .
cdr3_length: 14
j_call: TRBJ2-7
cdr3_aa: CASSIRDRGSEQYF
cdr3_nt: TGTGCCAGCAGCATCAGGGACAGGGGCTCAGAGCAGTACTTC

v_call: TRBV3-1/TRBV3-2
d_call: .
clone_size: .
cdr3_length: 13
j_call: TRBJ1-5
cdr3_aa: CASSQERGKPQHF
cdr3_nt: TGTGCCAGCAGCCAAGAGCGGGGTAAGCCCCAGCATTTT

v_call: TRBV5-4
d_call: TRBD2
clone_size: .
cdr3_length: 16
j_call: TRBJ2-3
cdr3_aa: CASSLAPSGGQDTQYF
cdr3_nt: TGTGCCAGCAGCTTGGCTCCTTCGGGGGGGCAGGATACGCAGTATTTT

v_call: TRBV18
d_call: .
clone_size: .
cdr3_length: 12
j_call: TRBJ2-5
cdr3_aa: CASSPGKETQYF
cdr3_nt: TGTGCCAGCTCACCCGGAAAAGAGACCCAGTACTTC

v_call: TRBV4-3
d_call: .
clone_size: once
cdr3_length: 17
j_call: TRBJ1-2
cdr3_aa: CASSLIYGTTNNYGYTF
cdr3_nt: TGCGCCAGCAGCCTCATCTACGGGACAACGAATAACTATGGCTACACCTTC

v_call: TRBV27
d_call: .
clone_size: .
cdr3_length: 15
j_call: TRBJ2-7
cdr3_aa: CASSTYRGGGYEQYF
cdr3_nt: TGTGCCAGCAGTACCTACAGGGGAGGAGGCTACGAGCAGTACTTC

v_call: TRBV7-9
d_call: .
clone_size: .
cdr3_length: 14
j_call: TRBJ1-1
cdr3_aa: CASSLLQGNTEAFF
cdr3_nt: TGTGCCAGCAGCTTACTACAGGGGAACACTGAAGCTTTCTTT

v_call: TRBV5-6
d_call: .
clone_size: few
cdr3_length: 17
j_call: TRBJ1-2
cdr3_aa: CASSLGQFWEANYGYTF
cdr3_nt: TGTGCCAGCAGCTTGGGCCAATTCTGGGAGGCGAACTATGGCTACACCTTC

v_call: TRBV6-2/TRBV6-3
d_call: .
clone_size: .
cdr3_length: 15
j_call: TRBJ2-1
cdr3_aa: CASSGGHSSYNEQFF
cdr3_nt: TGTGCCAGCAGTGGTGGGCATAGCTCCTACAATGAGCAGTTCTTC

v_call: TRBV2
d_call: .
clone_size: .
cdr3_length: 12
j_call: TRBJ1-5
cdr3_aa: CASSEGGQPQHF
cdr3_nt: TGTGCCAGCAGCGAGGGGGGCCAGCCCCAGCATTTT

v_call: TRBV18
d_call: .
clone_size: .
cdr3_length: 14
j_call: TRBJ1-3
cdr3_aa: CASSPPSQGNTIYF
cdr3_nt: TGTGCCAGCTCACCACCGTCACAGGGAAACACCATATATTTT

v_call: TRBV11-2
d_call: TRBD1
clone_size: .
cdr3_length: 15
j_call: TRBJ2-5
cdr3_aa: CASSVGQADQETQYF
cdr3_nt: TGTGCCAGCAGCGTGGGACAGGCCGACCAAGAGACCCAGTACTTC

v_call: TRBV5-1
d_call: .
clone_size: .
cdr3_length: 16
j_call: TRBJ2-3
cdr3_aa: CASGIGPTGGTDTQYF
cdr3_nt: TGCGCCAGCGGCATCGGCCCCACGGGGGGCACAGATACGCAGTATTTT

v_call: TRBV7-9
d_call: .
clone_size: .
cdr3_length: 12
j_call: TRBJ1-4
cdr3_aa: CASSLRREKLFF
cdr3_nt: TGTGCCAGCAGCTTAAGGAGGGAAAAACTGTTTTTT

v_call: TRBV6-5
d_call: .
clone_size: .
cdr3_length: 13
j_call: TRBJ2-3
cdr3_aa: CASGGPGADTQYF
cdr3_nt: TGTGCCAGCGGAGGACCTGGTGCAGATACGCAGTATTTT

v_call: TRBV5-1
d_call: TRBD2
clone_size: .
cdr3_length: 15
j_call: TRBJ2-7
cdr3_aa: CASSTGDYLSYEQYF
cdr3_nt: TGCGCCAGCAGCACGGGGGACTACCTCTCCTACGAGCAGTACTTC

v_call: TRBV29-1
d_call: .
clone_size: .
cdr3_length: 14
j_call: TRBJ2-1
cdr3_aa: CSVVGRASYNEQFF
cdr3_nt: TGCAGCGTTGTAGGCCGGGCCTCCTACAATGAGCAGTTCTTC

v_call: TRBV7-9
d_call: .
clone_size: .
cdr3_length: 15
j_call: TRBJ2-2
cdr3_aa: CASSLALDFTGELFF
cdr3_nt: TGTGCCAGCAGCTTAGCGCTAGATTTCACCGGGGAGCTGTTTTTT

v_call: TRBV4-2
d_call: .
clone_size: .
cdr3_length: 16
j_call: TRBJ1-1
cdr3_aa: CASSQEYATMNTEAFF
cdr3_nt: TGTGCCAGCAGCCAAGAGTATGCTACCATGAACACTGAAGCTTTCTTT

v_call: TRBV12-5
d_call: TRBD2
clone_size: .
cdr3_length: 17
j_call: TRBJ2-5
cdr3_aa: CASGLGGLAVGQETQYF
cdr3_nt: TGTGCTAGTGGTTTGGGGGGACTAGCGGTTGGACAAGAGACCCAGTACTTC

v_call: TRBV10-3
d_call: TRBD1
clone_size: .
cdr3_length: 14
j_call: TRBJ2-7
cdr3_aa: CAISDGTGPYEQYF
cdr3_nt: TGTGCCATCAGTGACGGGACAGGGCCCTACGAGCAGTACTTC

v_call: TRBV5-1
d_call: .
clone_size: .
cdr3_length: 14
j_call: TRBJ2-2
cdr3_aa: CASSFPEGPGELFF
cdr3_nt: TGCGCCAGCAGTTTTCCTGAGGGACCCGGGGAGCTGTTTTTT

v_call: TRBV19
d_call: .
clone_size: .
cdr3_length: 16
j_call: TRBJ2-2
cdr3_aa: CASSMEGAPGTGELFF
cdr3_nt: TGTGCCAGTAGTATGGAGGGGGCGCCGGGCACCGGGGAGCTGTTTTTT

v_call: TRBV2
d_call: .
clone_size: .
cdr3_length: 13
j_call: TRBJ1-2
cdr3_aa: CASSERAPYGYTF
cdr3_nt: TGTGCCAGCAGTGAAAGGGCCCCGTATGGCTACACCTTC

v_call: TRBV4-3
d_call: .
clone_size: .
cdr3_length: 15
j_call: TRBJ2-6
cdr3_aa: CASSQTGAGANVLTF
cdr3_nt: TGCGCCAGCAGCCAAACGGGCGCTGGGGCCAACGTCCTGACTTTC

v_call: TRBV4-2
d_call: TRBD1
clone_size: .
cdr3_length: 16
j_call: TRBJ1-6
cdr3_aa: CASSQPTTGFNSPLHF
cdr3_nt: TGTGCCAGCAGCCAACCAACGACAGGGTTCAATTCACCCCTCCACTTT

v_call: TRBV5-1
d_call: TRBD1
clone_size: .
cdr3_length: 14
j_call: TRBJ2-5
cdr3_aa: CASSLGRGLETQYF
cdr3_nt: TGCGCCAGCAGCTTGGGTAGGGGGCTGGAGACCCAGTACTTC